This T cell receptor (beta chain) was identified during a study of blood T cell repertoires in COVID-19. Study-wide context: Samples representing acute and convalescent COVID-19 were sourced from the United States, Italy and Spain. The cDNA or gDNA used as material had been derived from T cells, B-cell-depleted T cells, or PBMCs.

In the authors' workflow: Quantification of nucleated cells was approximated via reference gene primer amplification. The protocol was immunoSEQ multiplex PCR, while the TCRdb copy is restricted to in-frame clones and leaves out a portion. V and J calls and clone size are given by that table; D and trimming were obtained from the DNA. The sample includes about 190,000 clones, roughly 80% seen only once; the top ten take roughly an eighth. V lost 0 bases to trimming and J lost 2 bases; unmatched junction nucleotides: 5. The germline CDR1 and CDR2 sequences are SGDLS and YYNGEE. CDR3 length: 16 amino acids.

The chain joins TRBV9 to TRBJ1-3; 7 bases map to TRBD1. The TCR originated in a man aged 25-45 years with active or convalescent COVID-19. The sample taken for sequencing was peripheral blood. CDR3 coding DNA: TGTGCCAGCAGCGTAGCCCCGACAGGGACTGGAAACACCATATATTTT. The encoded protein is CASSVAPTGTGNTIYF. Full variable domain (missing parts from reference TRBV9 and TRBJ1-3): DSGVTQTPKHLITATGQRVTLRCSPRSGDLSVYWYQQSLDQGLQFLIQYYNGEERAKGNILERFSAQQFPDLHSELNLSSLELGDSALYFCASSVAPTGTGNTIYFGEGSWLTVV.